This entry features one TCR beta chain sequence. The antigen is unknown. The data were obtained in a study of beta chain features in type 1 diabetes. General observations from the study: Shortening of TCRB CDR3s, moderate but significant, appeared in all four CD4+ subsets of Type 1 diabetes patients.

CDR1 is SGHTA and CDR2 is FQGNSA in the germline V gene. The CDR3 has 13 amino acids. Trimming took off 4 bases at V and 3 bases at J, with 9 bases between the two ends. A single heparinised blood sample, averaging roughly 100 mL, was obtained per donor. Expressed TCRB transcripts got sequenced, as all isolated RNA was reverse transcribed. Mean read depth for naive, central memory and regulatory T cell samples was about 3.6 million reads. The repertoire was sequenced with immunoSEQ multiplex PCR; TCRdb's copy has only in-frame clones and lacks some. This table holds about 620,000 clones, 15% found once.

The clonotype comes from a man between 18 and 29 years old in good health. The source material was naive CD4+ T cells from blood. J is TRBJ1-2 and V is TRBV7-2; D is possibly TRBD1 (5 bases). In DNA form, the CDR3 reads TGTGCCAGCAGCTGGACATCCGACTATGGCTACACCTTC. Protein sequence: CASSWTSDYGYTF. The variable domain in full, completed from reference TRBV7-2 and TRBJ1-2, reads GAGVSQSPSNKVTEKGKDVELRCDPISGHTALYWYRQSLGQGLEFLIYFQGNSAPDKSGLPSDRFSAERTGGSVSTLTIQRTQQEDSAVYLCASSWTSDYGYTFGSGTRLTVV.